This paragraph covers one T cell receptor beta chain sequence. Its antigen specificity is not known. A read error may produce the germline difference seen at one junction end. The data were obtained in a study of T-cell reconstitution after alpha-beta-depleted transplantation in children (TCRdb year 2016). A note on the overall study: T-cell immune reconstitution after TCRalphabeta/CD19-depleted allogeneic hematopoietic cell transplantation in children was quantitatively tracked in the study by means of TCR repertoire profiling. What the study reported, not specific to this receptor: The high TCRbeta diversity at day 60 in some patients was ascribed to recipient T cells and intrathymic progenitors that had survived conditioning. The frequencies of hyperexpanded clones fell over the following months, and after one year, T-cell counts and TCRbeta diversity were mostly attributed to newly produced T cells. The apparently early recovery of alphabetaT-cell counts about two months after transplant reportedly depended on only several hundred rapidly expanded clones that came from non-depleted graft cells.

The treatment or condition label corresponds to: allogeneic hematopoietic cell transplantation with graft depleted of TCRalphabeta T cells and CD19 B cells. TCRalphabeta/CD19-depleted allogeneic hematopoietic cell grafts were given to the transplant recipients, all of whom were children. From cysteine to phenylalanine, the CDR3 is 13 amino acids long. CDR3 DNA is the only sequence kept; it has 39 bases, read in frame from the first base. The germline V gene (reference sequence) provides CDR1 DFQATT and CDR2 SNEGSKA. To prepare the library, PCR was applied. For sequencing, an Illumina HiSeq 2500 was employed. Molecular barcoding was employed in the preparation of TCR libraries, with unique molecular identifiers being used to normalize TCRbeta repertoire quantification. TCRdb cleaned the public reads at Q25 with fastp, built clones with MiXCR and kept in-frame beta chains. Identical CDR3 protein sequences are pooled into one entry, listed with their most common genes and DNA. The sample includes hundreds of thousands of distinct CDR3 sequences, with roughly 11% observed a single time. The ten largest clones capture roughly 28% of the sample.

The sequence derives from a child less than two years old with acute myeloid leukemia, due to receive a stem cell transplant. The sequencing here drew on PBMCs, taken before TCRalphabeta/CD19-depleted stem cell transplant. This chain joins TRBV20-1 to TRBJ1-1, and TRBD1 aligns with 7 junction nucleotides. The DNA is TGCAGTGCTAGAGGGGGGGAGGGGGCGGGTAACGTCTTT. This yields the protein CSARGGEGAGNVF.